The present TCR beta chain was sequenced within a study of response to subunit inactivated influenza vaccine. The V gene end was trimmed by 5 bases and the J gene end by 2 bases; junction bases not matched to a gene: 17. The CDR3 sequence is 18 residues long. Germline V gives CDR1 SQVTM, CDR2 ANQGSEA. Broader study findings: The study's authors posited that every seasonal influenza vaccination enlists few new T cells.

This clonotype has only a few counts. The antigen is unknown. TCRdb ran MiXCR on the RT-PCR reads and lists one entry per CDR3 protein. The data hold some 800,000 distinct CDR3 sequences, with less than 25% observed a single time. The sequence was obtained from a man between 50 and 59 years old who received an inactivated influenza vaccine. The chain joins TRBV29-1 to TRBJ2-3, with 9 bases lining up with TRBD2. The sample in question was PBMCs from blood, obtained around 5 days after vaccination. In DNA form, the CDR3 reads TGCAGCGTTACGGGACTAGCTAAACAAAGACCCTTCACAGATACGCAGTATTTT. It yields the protein CSVTGLAKQRPFTDTQYF.